This T cell receptor (beta chain) stems from a study of glioma-infiltrating T cells after dendritic cell vaccination. Looking at the study overall: Dendritic cell vaccine was injected intradermally three times, biweekly.

Overall study findings and caveats: TCR clonality showed no direct relationship with survival.

Concerning this clone: The antigen remains undetermined.

This CDR3 has 16 amino acids. Germline CDR1 SEHNR, CDR2 FQNEAQ (reference sequence). Trimming cost V 1 base and J 0 bases; bases outside gene matches: 3. The PCR used 60 V beta and 13 J beta primers. The protocol was immunoSEQ multiplex PCR, while the TCRdb copy is restricted to in-frame clones and leaves out a portion. The sample has tens of thousands of clones, more than 75% seen once. As for time point: after dendritic cell vaccination, including at tumor progression/relapse. Patients had residual fresh-frozen tumor tissue and more than two years of survival data. The sequences come from blood, collected after dendritic cell vaccination. V is TRBV7-9 and J is TRBJ2-3; 8 bases fit TRBD2. The sequence was obtained from a human donor with glioblastoma. CDR3 DNA: TGTGCCAGCAGCTTAGGACTAGCGATTAGCACAGATACGCAGTATTTT. Encoded protein: CASSLGLAISTDTQYF.